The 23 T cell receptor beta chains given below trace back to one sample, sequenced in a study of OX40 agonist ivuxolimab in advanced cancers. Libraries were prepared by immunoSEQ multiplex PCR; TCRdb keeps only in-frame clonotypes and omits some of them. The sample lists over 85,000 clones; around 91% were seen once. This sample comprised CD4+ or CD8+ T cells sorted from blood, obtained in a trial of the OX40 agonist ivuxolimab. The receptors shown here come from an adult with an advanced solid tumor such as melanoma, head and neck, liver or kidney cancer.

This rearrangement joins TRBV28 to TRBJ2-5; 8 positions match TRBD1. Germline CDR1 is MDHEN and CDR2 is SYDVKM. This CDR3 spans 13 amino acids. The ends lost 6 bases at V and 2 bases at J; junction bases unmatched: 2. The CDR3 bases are TGTGCCAGCAGAGGACAGGGACAAGAGACCCAGTACTTC. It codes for CASRGQGQETQYF.

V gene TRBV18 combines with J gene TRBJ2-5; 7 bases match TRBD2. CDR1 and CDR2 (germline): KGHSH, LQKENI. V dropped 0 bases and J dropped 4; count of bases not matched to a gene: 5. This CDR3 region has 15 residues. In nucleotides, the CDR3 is TGTGCCAGCTCACCACCCTGGGGGGGTTCAGAGACCCAGTACTTC. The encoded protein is CASSPPWGGSETQYF. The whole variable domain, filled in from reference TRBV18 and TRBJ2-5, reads NAGVMQNPRHLVRRRGQEARLRCSPMKGHSHVYWYRQLPEEGLKFMVYLQKENIIDESGMPKERFSAEFPKEGPSILRIQQVVRGDSAAYFCASSPPWGGSETQYFGPGTRLLVL.

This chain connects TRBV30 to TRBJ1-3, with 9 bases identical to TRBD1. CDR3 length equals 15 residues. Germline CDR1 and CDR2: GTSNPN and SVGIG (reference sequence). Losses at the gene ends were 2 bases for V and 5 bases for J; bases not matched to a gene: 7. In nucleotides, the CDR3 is TGTGCCTGGAGTTTCCCCGGGACAGGGAGAAACACCATATATTTT. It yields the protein CAWSFPGTGRNTIYF.

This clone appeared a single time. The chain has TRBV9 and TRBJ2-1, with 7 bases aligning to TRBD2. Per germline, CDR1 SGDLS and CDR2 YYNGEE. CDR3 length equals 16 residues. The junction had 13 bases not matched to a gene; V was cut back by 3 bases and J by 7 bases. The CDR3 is CASSERGVSGPNEQFF. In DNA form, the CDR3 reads TGTGCCAGCAGCGAGAGAGGGGTTAGCGGGCCGAATGAGCAGTTCTTC.

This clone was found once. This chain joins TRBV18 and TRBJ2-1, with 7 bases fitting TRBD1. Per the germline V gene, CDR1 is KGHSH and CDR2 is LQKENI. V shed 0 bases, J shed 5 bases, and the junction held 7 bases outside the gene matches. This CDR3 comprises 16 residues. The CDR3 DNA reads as TGTGCCAGCTCACCACCCATGGCAGGGACAGACAATGAGCAGTTCTTC. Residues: CASSPPMAGTDNEQFF.

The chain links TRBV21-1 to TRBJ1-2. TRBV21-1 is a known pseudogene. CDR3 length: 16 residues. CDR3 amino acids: CASSKGGRDGLYGYTF. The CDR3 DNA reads TGTGCCAGCAGCAAAGGGGGTCGGGACGGTCTCTATGGCTACACCTTC.

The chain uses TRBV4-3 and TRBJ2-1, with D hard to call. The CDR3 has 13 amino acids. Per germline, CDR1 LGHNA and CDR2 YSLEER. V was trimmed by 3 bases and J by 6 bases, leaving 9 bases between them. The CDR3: CASSQVVGNEQFF. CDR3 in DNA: TGCGCCAGCAGCCAGGTTGTTGGCAATGAGCAGTTCTTC.

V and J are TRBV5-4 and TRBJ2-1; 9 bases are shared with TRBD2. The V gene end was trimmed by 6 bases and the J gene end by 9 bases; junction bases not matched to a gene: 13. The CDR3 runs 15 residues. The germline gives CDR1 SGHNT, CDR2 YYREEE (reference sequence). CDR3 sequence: CASTQALAGVREQFF. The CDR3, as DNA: TGTGCCAGCACCCAGGCTTTAGCGGGAGTTCGTGAGCAGTTCTTC.

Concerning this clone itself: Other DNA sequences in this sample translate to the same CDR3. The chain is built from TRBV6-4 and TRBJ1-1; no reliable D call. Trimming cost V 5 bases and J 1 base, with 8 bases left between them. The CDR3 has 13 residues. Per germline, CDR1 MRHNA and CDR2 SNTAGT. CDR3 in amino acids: CASSPEENTEAFF. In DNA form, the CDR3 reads TGTGCCAGCAGTCCCGAGGAGAACACTGAAGCTTTCTTT.

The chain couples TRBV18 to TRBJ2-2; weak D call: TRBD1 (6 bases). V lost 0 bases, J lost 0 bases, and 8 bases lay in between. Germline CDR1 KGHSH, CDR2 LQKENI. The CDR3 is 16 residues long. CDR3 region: CASSPPGQANTGELFF. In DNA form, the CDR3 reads TGTGCCAGCTCACCACCGGGACAAGCGAACACCGGGGAGCTGTTTTTT.

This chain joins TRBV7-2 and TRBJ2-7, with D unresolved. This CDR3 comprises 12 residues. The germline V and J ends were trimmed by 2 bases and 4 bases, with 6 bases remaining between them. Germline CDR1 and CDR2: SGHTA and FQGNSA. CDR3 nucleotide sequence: TGTGCCAGCAGCTTACTGGGGTACGAGCAGTACTTC. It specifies CASSLLGYEQYF.

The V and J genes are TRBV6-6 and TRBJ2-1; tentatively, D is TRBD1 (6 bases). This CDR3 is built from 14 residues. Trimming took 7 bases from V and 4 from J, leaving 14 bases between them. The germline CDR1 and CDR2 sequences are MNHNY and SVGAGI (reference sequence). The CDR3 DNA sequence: TGTGCCAGCACCCTCTTTAGGGGGTACAATGAGCAGTTCTTC. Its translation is CASTLFRGYNEQFF.

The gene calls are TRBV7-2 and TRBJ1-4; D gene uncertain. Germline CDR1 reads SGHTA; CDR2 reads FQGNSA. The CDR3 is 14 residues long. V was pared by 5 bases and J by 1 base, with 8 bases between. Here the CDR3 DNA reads TGTGCCAGCAGCCGGGGTAGAACTAATGAAAAACTGTTTTTT. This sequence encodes CASSRGRTNEKLFF. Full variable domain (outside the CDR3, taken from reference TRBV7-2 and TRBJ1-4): GAGVSQSPSNKVTEKGKDVELRCDPISGHTALYWYRQSLGQGLEFLIYFQGNSAPDKSGLPSDRFSAERTGGSVSTLTIQRTQQEDSAVYLCASSRGRTNEKLFFGSGTQLSVL.

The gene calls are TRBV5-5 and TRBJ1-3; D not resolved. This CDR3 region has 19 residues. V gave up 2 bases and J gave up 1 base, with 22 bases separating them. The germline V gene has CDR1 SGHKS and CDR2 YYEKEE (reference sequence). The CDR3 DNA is TGTGCCAGCAGCTTCAATCTCTGGGAATTTTCCTATTCTGGAAACACCATATATTTT. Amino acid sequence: CASSFNLWEFSYSGNTIYF.

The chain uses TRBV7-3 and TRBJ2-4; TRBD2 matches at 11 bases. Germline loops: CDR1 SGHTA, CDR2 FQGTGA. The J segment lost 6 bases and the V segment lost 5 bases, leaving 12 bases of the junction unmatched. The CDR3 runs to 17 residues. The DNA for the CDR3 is TGTGCCAGCAGCCCAACCGGGACTAGCGGTAATCCAAACATTCAGTACTTC. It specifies CASSPTGTSGNPNIQYF.

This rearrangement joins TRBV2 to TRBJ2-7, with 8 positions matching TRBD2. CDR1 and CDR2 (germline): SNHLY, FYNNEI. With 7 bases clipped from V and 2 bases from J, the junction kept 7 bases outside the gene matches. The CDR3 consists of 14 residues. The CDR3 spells CASILSGGAYEQYF. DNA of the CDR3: TGTGCCAGCATCCTCAGCGGGGGCGCCTACGAGCAGTACTTC.

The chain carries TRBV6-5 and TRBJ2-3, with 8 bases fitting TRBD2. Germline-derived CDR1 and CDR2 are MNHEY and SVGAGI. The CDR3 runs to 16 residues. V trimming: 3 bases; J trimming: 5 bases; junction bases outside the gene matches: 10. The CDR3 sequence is CASSYDPGGPRDTQYF. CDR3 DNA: TGTGCCAGCAGTTATGACCCGGGAGGGCCTCGAGATACGCAGTATTTT.

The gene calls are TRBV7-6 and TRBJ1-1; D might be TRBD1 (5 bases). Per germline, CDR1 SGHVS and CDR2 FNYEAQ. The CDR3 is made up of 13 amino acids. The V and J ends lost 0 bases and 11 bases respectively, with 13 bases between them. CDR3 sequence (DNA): TGTGCCAGCAGCTTAGCGCTAACAGGATGGGCTTTCTTT. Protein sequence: CASSLALTGWAFF. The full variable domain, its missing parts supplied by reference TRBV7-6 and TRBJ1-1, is GAGVSQSPRYKVTKRGQDVALRCDPISGHVSLYWYRQALGQGPEFLTYFNYEAQQDKSGLPNDRFSAERPEGSISTLTIQRTEQRDSAMYRCASSLALTGWAFFGQGTRLTVV.

Written as DNA, the CDR3 is TGTGCCTGGAGTGTCCAGGCACAACTTGGCTACACCTTC. Encoded protein: CAWSVQAQLGYTF. V and J are TRBV30 and TRBJ1-2; D gene ambiguous. The germline V gene has CDR1 GTSNPN and CDR2 SVGIG (reference sequence). This CDR3 comprises 13 residues. With 0 bases removed from V and 7 bases from J, the gap between germline ends came to 12 bases.

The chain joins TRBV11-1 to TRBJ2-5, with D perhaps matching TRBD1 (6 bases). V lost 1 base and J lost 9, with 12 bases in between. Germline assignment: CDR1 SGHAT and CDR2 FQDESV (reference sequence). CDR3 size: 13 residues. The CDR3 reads CASSLGQAEAQYF. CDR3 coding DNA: TGTGCCAGCAGCTTAGGACAGGCCGAGGCCCAGTACTTC.

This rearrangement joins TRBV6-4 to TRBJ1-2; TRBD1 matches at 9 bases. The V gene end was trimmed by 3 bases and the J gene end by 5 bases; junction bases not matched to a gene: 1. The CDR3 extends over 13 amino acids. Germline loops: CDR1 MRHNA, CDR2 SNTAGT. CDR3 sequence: CASSETGGYGYTF. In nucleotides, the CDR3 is TGTGCCAGCAGTGAGACAGGGGGTTATGGCTACACCTTC.

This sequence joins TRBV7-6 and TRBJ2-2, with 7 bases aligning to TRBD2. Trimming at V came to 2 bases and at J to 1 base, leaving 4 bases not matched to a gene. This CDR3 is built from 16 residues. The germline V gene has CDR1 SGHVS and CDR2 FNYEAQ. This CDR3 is CASSLMVAGNTGELFF. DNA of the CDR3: TGTGCCAGCAGCTTAATGGTAGCGGGGAACACCGGGGAGCTGTTTTTT.

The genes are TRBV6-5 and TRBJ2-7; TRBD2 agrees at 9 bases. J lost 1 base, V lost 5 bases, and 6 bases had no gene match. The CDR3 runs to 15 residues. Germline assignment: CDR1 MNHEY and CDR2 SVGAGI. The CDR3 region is CASSPPGLASYEQYF. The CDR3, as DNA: TGTGCCAGCAGTCCTCCGGGACTAGCTTCCTACGAGCAGTACTTC.